This T cell receptor (beta chain) comes out of a study of T cell responses to AZD1222 COVID-19 vaccine. General observations from the study: After the peak T cell response, and only then, were repertoires sampled. There were mostly white British donors and more females than males, and clonal diversity was possibly underestimated.

Produced via immunoSEQ multiplex PCR; TCRdb's table is partial and in-frame only. This sample has 57,000 or so clones; roughly four fifths occur once, and the top ten carry approximately 25%. Concerning this clone: The antigen is undetermined.

Trimming at V came to 7 bases and at J to 7 bases, leaving 13 bases not matched to a gene. Germline V CDR1 and CDR2: LNHDA, SQIVND (reference sequence). The CDR3 extends over 15 amino acids. Sequencing was performed on peripheral blood, taken 28 days after the second AZD1222 dose. The clonotype was recovered from an adult who received the AZD1222 COVID-19 vaccine. The chain is built from TRBV19 and TRBJ2-1, with 7 bases aligning to TRBD1. CDR3 protein: CASNPGGSIRNEQFF. The DNA of the CDR3 is TGTGCCAGTAATCCAGGGGGATCGATTAGGAATGAGCAGTTCTTC.